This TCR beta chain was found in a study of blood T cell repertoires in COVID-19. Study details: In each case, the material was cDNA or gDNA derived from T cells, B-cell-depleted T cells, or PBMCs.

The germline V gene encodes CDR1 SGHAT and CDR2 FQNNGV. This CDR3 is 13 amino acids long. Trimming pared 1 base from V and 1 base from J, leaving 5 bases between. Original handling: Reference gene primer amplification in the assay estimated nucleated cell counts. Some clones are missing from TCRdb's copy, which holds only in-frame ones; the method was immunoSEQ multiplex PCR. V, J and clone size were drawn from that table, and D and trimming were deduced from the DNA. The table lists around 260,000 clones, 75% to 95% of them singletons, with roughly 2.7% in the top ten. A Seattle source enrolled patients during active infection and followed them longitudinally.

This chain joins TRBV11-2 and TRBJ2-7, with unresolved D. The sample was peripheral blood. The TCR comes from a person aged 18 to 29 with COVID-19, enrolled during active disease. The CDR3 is CASSLGTSYEQYF. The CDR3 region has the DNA TGTGCCAGCAGCTTAGGAACTTCCTACGAGCAGTACTTC.